Below, 9 T cell receptor beta chains from the same sample are listed, as sequenced in a study of blood T cell repertoires in COVID-19. TCRdb keeps only in-frame clones here, not all; method: immunoSEQ multiplex PCR. The profile covers about 87,000 clones, with about 85% appearing a single time and roughly 3% taken by the ten largest. The sample comprised peripheral blood. These receptors were collected from a woman older than 75 with COVID-19, enrolled during active disease.

This clone was picked up a small number of times. The chain couples TRBV5-6 to TRBJ1-6; unclear D gene. The CDR3 covers 14 residues. V was shortened by 0 bases and J by 7 bases, with 8 bases between the two germline ends. The germline gives CDR1 SGHDT, CDR2 YYEEEE. The CDR3 loop reads CASSLGQINSPLHF. DNA of the CDR3: TGTGCCAGCAGCTTGGGGCAGATAAATTCACCCCTCCACTTT.

The chain is built from TRBV18 and TRBJ1-3, with 12 nucleotides matching TRBD1. Germline CDR1 reads KGHSH; CDR2 reads LQKENI. CDR3 length equals 14 residues. V was clipped by 6 bases and J by 8 bases; unmatched bases: 5. The CDR3 loop is CASSPGQGADTIYF. CDR3 DNA sequence: TGTGCCAGCTCCCCGGGACAGGGGGCGGACACCATATATTTT.

This sequence joins TRBV18 and TRBJ1-1, with 10 nucleotides matching TRBD1. The germline gives CDR1 KGHSH, CDR2 LQKENI. V was pared by 0 bases and J by 0 bases, with 1 base of the junction left unmatched. CDR3 size: 16 residues. The CDR3 loop reads CASSPPGQGMNTEAFF. The CDR3 bases are TGTGCCAGCTCACCACCGGGACAGGGGATGAACACTGAAGCTTTCTTT. Combining the CDR3 with reference TRBV18 and TRBJ1-1 gives the whole variable domain NAGVMQNPRHLVRRRGQEARLRCSPMKGHSHVYWYRQLPEEGLKFMVYLQKENIIDESGMPKERFSAEFPKEGPSILRIQQVVRGDSAAYFCASSPPGQGMNTEAFFGQGTRLTVV.

The chain uses TRBV7-2 and TRBJ1-2, with D possibly TRBD1 on 5 matching bases. From germline, CDR1 is SGHTA and CDR2 FQGNSA. CDR3 length: 13 amino acids. Trimming removed 5 bases from V and 8 bases from J, with 15 bases in between. CDR3 nucleotides: TGTGCCAGCAGCCATCCAGGGTCTCGAGGCTACACCTTC. Its translation: CASSHPGSRGYTF.

V and J are TRBV5-1 and TRBJ1-2, with 9 bases lining up with TRBD1. CDR3 length: 14 amino acids. Looked up from germline, CDR1 is SGHRS and CDR2 is YFSETQ. Trimming took 6 bases from V and 7 from J; bases not matched to a gene: 10. CDR3 in DNA: TGCGCCAGCACCAAGCCGGGACAGGGAGGTGGCTACACCTTC. Protein: CASTKPGQGGGYTF.

The chain links TRBV7-8 to TRBJ2-7; 12 positions agree with TRBD2. The CDR3 is 15 amino acids. V was clipped by 3 bases and J by 3 bases; unmatched bases: 3. The germline CDR1 and CDR2 sequences are SGHVS and FQNEAQ. DNA of the CDR3: TGTGCCAGCAGCTTCTTACTAGCGGGGGGCTACGAGCAGTACTTC. Its protein is CASSFLLAGGYEQYF.

This chain joins TRBV19 and TRBJ1-1, with D perhaps matching TRBD1 (5 bases). V was clipped by 4 bases and J by 3 bases, with 12 bases between them. Germline CDR1 reads LNHDA; CDR2 reads SQIVND (reference sequence). This CDR3 has 14 residues. This chain's CDR3 is CASSTGWGDTEAFF. The CDR3 DNA reads as TGTGCCAGTAGTACGGGATGGGGGGACACTGAAGCTTTCTTT. Full variable domain (outside the CDR3, taken from reference TRBV19 and TRBJ1-1): DGGITQSPKYLFRKEGQNVTLSCEQNLNHDAMYWYRQDPGQGLRLIYYSQIVNDFQKGDIAEGYSVSREKKESFPLTVTSAQKNPTAFYLCASSTGWGDTEAFFGQGTRLTVV.

This chain connects TRBV30 to TRBJ2-4; 9 positions agree with TRBD1. The V and J ends lost 5 bases and 0 bases, in that order; junction bases with no gene match: 5. Germline CDR1 reads GTSNPN; CDR2 reads SVGIG (reference sequence). The CDR3 totals 15 residues. The CDR3 DNA follows: TGTGCCTGGGGGGGACAGGGAGTAGCCAAAAACATTCAGTACTTC. Encoded protein: CAWGGQGVAKNIQYF.

The chain combines TRBV19 with TRBJ1-5; TRBD1 matches 7 bases. Germline V lookup: CDR1 LNHDA, CDR2 SQIVND (reference sequence). The CDR3 is made up of 18 amino acids. The J segment lost 2 bases and the V segment lost 5 bases, leaving 15 bases of the junction unmatched. The CDR3 spells CASSHRQGSFSGNQPQHF. The DNA of the CDR3 is TGTGCCAGTAGTCACAGACAGGGCTCCTTTTCAGGCAATCAGCCCCAGCATTTT.